A single sample gave rise to the 32 T cell receptor beta chains below, sequenced in a study of blood T cell repertoires in COVID-19. The method was immunoSEQ multiplex PCR; TCRdb's version includes in-frame clones alone and lacks a portion of them. Here the sample spans about 360,000 clones, more than 75% being singletons. Sequenced: peripheral blood. These receptors were taken from a human donor in a cohort sampled during active COVID-19.

Of note for this clone: Different DNA sequences within this sample yield the same CDR3. This chain uses TRBV19 with TRBJ2-5; 7 bases align to TRBD2. The CDR3 extends over 12 amino acids. Trimming cost V 9 bases and J 4 bases; bases outside gene matches: 5. CDR1 LNHDA and CDR2 SQIVND come from the germline V gene (reference sequence). This chain's CDR3 is CASSSGGETQYF. The CDR3 DNA reads TGTGCCAGCTCCTCGGGGGGAGAGACCCAGTACTTC.

This rearrangement joins TRBV4-1 to TRBJ2-1, with 8 bases that match TRBD1. CDR3 size: 16 residues. V dropped 3 bases and J dropped 12; count of bases not matched to a gene: 16. Germline-derived CDR1 and CDR2 are MGHRA and YSYEKL. The CDR3: CASSHLGRDRSYGQFF. The CDR3 DNA is TGCGCCAGCAGCCACCTCGGCCGGGACAGGTCCTACGGGCAGTTCTTC.

The rearrangement uses TRBV6-6 and TRBJ2-3, with 9 positions matching TRBD2. CDR1 is MNHNY and CDR2 is SVGAGI in the germline V gene (reference sequence). With V trimmed by 6 bases and J by 3 bases, 4 bases remained unmatched. CDR3 length: 14 amino acids. This CDR3 is CASRPAGGTDTQYF. The CDR3, as DNA: TGTGCCAGCAGACCCGCGGGGGGGACAGATACGCAGTATTTT.

The chain combines TRBV7-2 with TRBJ2-1; TRBD1 agrees at 10 bases. The junction had 5 bases not matched to a gene; V was cut back by 2 bases and J by 7 bases. Germline loops: CDR1 SGHTA, CDR2 FQGNSA. The CDR3 contains 15 residues. CDR3 nucleotides: TGTGCCAGCAGCTTACGACAGGGGGCATGGAATGAGCAGTTCTTC. It specifies CASSLRQGAWNEQFF.

This chain uses TRBV6-5 with TRBJ2-7, with D unclear. Trimming shortened V by 7 bases and J by 2 bases, and 18 bases separated the two germline ends. The germline V gene has CDR1 MNHEY and CDR2 SVGAGI. The CDR3 spans 15 residues. The DNA for the CDR3 is TGTGCCAGCACTCAATCTTCGGTCAGCGCCTACGAGCAGTACTTC. Protein product: CASTQSSVSAYEQYF.

The chain uses TRBV5-1 and TRBJ1-6; TRBD1 aligns across 9 bases. J was trimmed by 10 bases and V by 4 bases; bases with no gene match: 6. Looked up from germline, CDR1 is SGHRS and CDR2 is YFSETQ. This CDR3 contains 14 residues. Here the CDR3 DNA reads TGCGCCAGCAGCCCGGACAGGGGTGGATCACCCCTCCACTTT. Translation gives CASSPDRGGSPLHF.

CDR3 sequence: CASSDPSGSYEQYF. CDR3 nucleotide sequence: TGTGCCAGCAGTGACCCTAGCGGGAGTTACGAGCAGTACTTC. The genes are TRBV2 and TRBJ2-7, with 10 bases that match TRBD2. CDR1 SNHLY and CDR2 FYNNEI come from the germline V gene. V lost 3 bases and J lost 4; bases outside the gene matches: 3. This CDR3 comprises 14 residues.

This chain connects TRBV11-2 to TRBJ2-1; D is possibly TRBD2 (5 bases). This CDR3 is 14 amino acids long. The V gene lost 3 bases and the J gene lost 7 bases, with 13 bases spanning the gap. Germline lookup yields CDR1 SGHAT and CDR2 FQNNGV. CDR3 loop: CASSFTSNRNEQFF. In DNA, the CDR3 is TGTGCCAGCAGCTTTACTAGTAACCGGAATGAGCAGTTCTTC.

The J gene is TRBJ1-1, the V gene TRBV5-4, with a tentative D call TRBD1 (5 bases). The CDR3 is 16 amino acids. Trimming left V 0 bases short and J 3 bases short, with 15 bases between. Germline V lookup: CDR1 SGHNT, CDR2 YYREEE (reference sequence). The chain's CDR3 is CASSLVAEGIDTEAFF. The CDR3 region has the DNA TGTGCCAGCAGCTTGGTTGCGGAGGGGATAGACACTGAAGCTTTCTTT.

This chain uses TRBV30 with TRBJ2-2; D not certain. The CDR3 has 13 amino acids. V lost 6 bases and J 7 bases, leaving 15 bases between the germline ends. Germline loops: CDR1 GTSNPN, CDR2 SVGIG (reference sequence). The CDR3 DNA follows: TGTGCCTGTCACGAACCAGGCCGCGGGGAGCTGTTTTTT. It is translated as CACHEPGRGELFF.

The rearrangement links TRBV7-9 to TRBJ2-1; 7 bases agree with TRBD1. This CDR3 spans 14 amino acids. V shed 3 bases and J 6 bases; nucleotides not matched to a gene: 5. The germline V gene encodes CDR1 SEHNR and CDR2 FQNEAQ (reference sequence). CDR3 amino acids: CASSLKGAGNEQFF. The CDR3 region has the DNA TGTGCCAGCAGCTTGAAGGGGGCCGGCAATGAGCAGTTCTTC.

This clone came up once. J is TRBJ2-5 and V is TRBV5-1, with 7 nucleotides matching TRBD2. V lost 6 bases to trimming and J lost 3 bases; unmatched junction nucleotides: 2. Germline CDR1 is SGHRS and CDR2 is YFSETQ. CDR3 length equals 12 residues. CDR3: CASIRGEETQYF. In DNA, the CDR3 is TGCGCCAGCATTCGGGGGGAAGAGACCCAGTACTTC. Full variable domain (remainder filled in from reference TRBV5-1 and TRBJ2-5): KAGVTQTPRYLIKTRGQQVTLSCSPISGHRSVSWYQQTPGQGLQFLFEYFSETQRNKGNFPGRFSGRQFSNSRSEMNVSTLELGDSALYLCASIRGEETQYFGPGTRLLVL.

The chain uses TRBV4-1 and TRBJ1-5, with 7 nucleotides matching TRBD1. V shed 4 bases and J 5 bases; nucleotides not matched to a gene: 5. Germline CDR1 and CDR2: MGHRA and YSYEKL. This CDR3 spans 14 amino acids. CDR3 protein: CASSPQGGHQPQHF. As DNA, the CDR3 is TGCGCCAGCAGCCCCCAGGGGGGACATCAGCCCCAGCATTTT.

The chain is built from TRBV19 and TRBJ2-1; D possibly corresponds to TRBD2 (6 bases). Per the germline V gene, CDR1 is LNHDA and CDR2 is SQIVND (reference sequence). V was trimmed by 2 bases and J by 9 bases, leaving 14 bases between them. This CDR3 comprises 14 residues. CDR3 bases: TGTGCCAGTAGTATACGGGTAGGAGGGGTTGAGCAGTTCTTC. Amino acids: CASSIRVGGVEQFF.

A single count supports this clone. The chain has TRBV9 and TRBJ2-1, with 7 positions matching TRBD2. Germline V gene data show CDR1 as SGDLS and CDR2 as YYNGEE. Trimming took 7 bases from V and 8 from J; bases not matched to a gene: 9. The CDR3 consists of 13 residues. The CDR3 bases are TGTGCCAGCCCCCCCCAGCGGGGTCATGAGCAGTTCTTC. Its protein product is CASPPQRGHEQFF.

The chain has TRBV18 and TRBJ2-2; possibly TRBD1 for D (6 bases). Trimming left V 5 bases short and J 1 base short, with 14 bases between. Germline CDR1 and CDR2: KGHSH and LQKENI. CDR3 length equals 16 residues. This CDR3 is CASSTTSTGNTGELFF. CDR3 DNA: TGTGCCAGCTCAACAACCTCGACAGGGAACACCGGGGAGCTGTTTTTT. Full variable domain (rest looked up from reference TRBV18 and TRBJ2-2): NAGVMQNPRHLVRRRGQEARLRCSPMKGHSHVYWYRQLPEEGLKFMVYLQKENIIDESGMPKERFSAEFPKEGPSILRIQQVVRGDSAAYFCASSTTSTGNTGELFFGEGSRLTVL.

The V gene is TRBV7-3, the J gene TRBJ2-1; TRBD2 agrees at 7 bases. In germline, CDR1 is SGHTA, CDR2 FQGTGA. Trimming cost V 5 bases and J 7 bases; bases outside gene matches: 11. The CDR3 sequence is 15 residues long. The CDR3 DNA is TGTGCCAGCAGCCGGGCCGCGGGAGAGGGTAATGAGCAGTTCTTC. This codes for CASSRAAGEGNEQFF.

The rearrangement links TRBV7-6 to TRBJ2-1; 9 positions match TRBD2. CDR1 SGHVS and CDR2 FNYEAQ come from the germline V gene. V lost 1 base to trimming and J lost 0 bases; unmatched junction nucleotides: 4. This CDR3 region has 17 residues. The CDR3 loop reads CASSLELAGASYNEQFF. In DNA, the CDR3 is TGTGCCAGCAGCTTAGAGTTAGCGGGGGCCTCCTACAATGAGCAGTTCTTC.

This chain links TRBV10-3 with TRBJ2-3, with D possibly TRBD1 on 6 matching bases. Trimming cost V 11 bases and J 3 bases, with 15 bases left between them. In germline, CDR1 is ENHRY, CDR2 SYGVKD. CDR3 length: 13 residues. CDR3 residues: CAVKQGETDTQYF. The CDR3 DNA sequence: TGTGCCGTGAAACAGGGTGAGACAGATACGCAGTATTTT.

The chain uses TRBV19 and TRBJ2-1; 13 bases are a match to TRBD2. The CDR3 runs 16 residues. Trimming took 5 bases from V and 9 from J; bases not matched to a gene: 10. The germline V gene encodes CDR1 LNHDA and CDR2 SQIVND (reference sequence). The CDR3 is CASSPRGLAGDGEQFF. DNA for the CDR3: TGTGCCAGTAGTCCCCGAGGACTAGCGGGAGACGGTGAGCAGTTCTTC. The full variable domain, its missing parts supplied by reference TRBV19 and TRBJ2-1, is DGGITQSPKYLFRKEGQNVTLSCEQNLNHDAMYWYRQDPGQGLRLIYYSQIVNDFQKGDIAEGYSVSREKKESFPLTVTSAQKNPTAFYLCASSPRGLAGDGEQFFGPGTRLTVL.

V usage is TRBV7-2 and J usage is TRBJ1-2; a possible D gene is TRBD1 (5 bases). Germline V lookup: CDR1 SGHTA, CDR2 FQGNSA. The ends were cut back, 0 bases at V and 7 bases at J, with 12 bases in the middle. This CDR3 is 14 amino acids long. This chain's CDR3 is CASSLAGDFRGYTF. CDR3 nucleotides: TGTGCCAGCAGCTTAGCCGGGGACTTTCGTGGCTACACCTTC.

This clone was seen just once. The chain carries TRBV28 and TRBJ1-6; TRBD1 aligns across 10 bases. This CDR3 comprises 14 residues. Trimming at V came to 5 bases and at J to 9 bases, leaving 4 bases not matched to a gene. The germline gives CDR1 MDHEN, CDR2 SYDVKM. The CDR3 bases are TGTGCCAGCAGTCGACAGGGGGCGGGTTCACCCCTCCACTTT. Amino acid sequence: CASSRQGAGSPLHF.

This chain links TRBV28 with TRBJ2-5; the match to TRBD1 covers 8 bases. CDR3 size: 15 residues. From germline, CDR1 is MDHEN and CDR2 SYDVKM. V dropped 6 bases and J dropped 7; count of bases not matched to a gene: 13. Written as DNA, the CDR3 is TGTGCCAGCAGGCTTGAGATAGGGGGGACAGGGACCCAGTACTTC. Its protein is CASRLEIGGTGTQYF.

This clone was observed a few times. The chain recombines TRBV11-3 with TRBJ2-5; D perhaps matches TRBD1 (7 bases). Per the germline V gene, CDR1 is SGHNT and CDR2 is YENEEA. The CDR3 sequence is 15 residues long. V was clipped by 6 bases and J by 2 bases, with 16 bases between them. CDR3 nucleotide sequence: TGTGCCAGCAGTCTTGGGGCAGGGGGGCAAGAGACCCAGTACTTC. This codes for CASSLGAGGQETQYF.

The rearrangement uses TRBV9 and TRBJ2-5, with 7 bases matching TRBD1. The CDR3 spans 16 residues. The V gene end was trimmed by 0 bases and the J gene end by 7 bases; junction bases not matched to a gene: 12. CDR1 and CDR2 from the germline V gene are SGDLS and YYNGEE. CDR3 sequence reads: CASSVGDRAIPGTQYF. The CDR3 DNA reads as TGTGCCAGCAGCGTAGGAGACAGGGCCATACCCGGGACCCAGTACTTC.

The chain is built from TRBV6-5 and TRBJ1-5; weak D call: TRBD1 (6 bases). This CDR3 region has 15 residues. V was pared by 6 bases and J by 3 bases, with 15 bases between. Germline V lookup: CDR1 MNHEY, CDR2 SVGAGI. The CDR3 protein is CASRPRDNTNQPQHF. The DNA of the CDR3 is TGTGCCAGCAGGCCCCGGGACAACACCAATCAGCCCCAGCATTTT.

This clone has a single count. This sequence joins TRBV5-1 and TRBJ1-1, with 7 positions matching TRBD1. V lost 3 bases and J lost 2; bases outside the gene matches: 7. Germline V CDR1 and CDR2: SGHRS, YFSETQ. There are 15 residues in the CDR3. The CDR3 region is CASSSGYRGNTEAFF. The CDR3, as DNA: TGCGCCAGCAGCTCAGGGTACAGGGGAAACACTGAAGCTTTCTTT.

This clone was seen only a few times. The rearrangement uses TRBV28 and TRBJ1-1; a weak D match, TRBD1 (5 bases). The CDR3 is 16 amino acids. V was shortened by 5 bases and J by 3 bases, with 19 bases between the two germline ends. Germline V gene sequence: CDR1 MDHEN, CDR2 SYDVKM. The DNA for the CDR3 is TGTGCCAGCAGTCTCGTTTCCAGGGTGTCGTACACTGAAGCTTTCTTT. Translation gives CASSLVSRVSYTEAFF.

This clone has just one count. V is TRBV5-1 and J is TRBJ1-1; D possibly corresponds to TRBD1 (5 bases). With 6 bases removed from V and 4 bases from J, the gap between germline ends came to 19 bases. Per the germline V gene, CDR1 is SGHRS and CDR2 is YFSETQ. CDR3 length: 15 amino acids. Here the CDR3 reads CASTIGQVGGTEAFF. The DNA of the CDR3 is TGCGCCAGCACCATCGGGCAGGTGGGGGGCACTGAAGCTTTCTTT.

The chain combines TRBV27 with TRBJ2-7; 8 bases map to TRBD1. The length of the CDR3 is 15 residues. CDR1 is MNHEY, CDR2 SMNVEV, per germline (reference sequence). The V segment lost 6 bases and the J segment 0 bases; nucleotides outside the gene matches: 7. Here the CDR3 DNA reads TGTGCCAGCAGCCGGGACAGGACATTCTCCTACGAGCAGTACTTC. Translation gives CASSRDRTFSYEQYF.

The chain is built from TRBV3-1 (or the pseudogene TRBV3-2) and TRBJ1-6; TRBD1 aligns across 7 bases. Germline V lookup: CDR1 LGHDT, CDR2 YNNKEL (reference sequence). Trimming at V came to 1 base and at J to 5 bases, leaving 5 bases not matched to a gene. This CDR3 has 16 residues. In nucleotides, the CDR3 is TGTGCCAGCAGCCAAGGGGGCACAGGGGATAATTCACCCCTCCACTTT. It codes for CASSQGGTGDNSPLHF.

This clone was picked up one time. V and J are TRBV5-6 and TRBJ2-3, with 9 bases that match TRBD1. CDR3 length: 15 amino acids. Germline V CDR1 and CDR2: SGHDT, YYEEEE. The trim removed 4 bases at V and 4 bases at J, leaving 7 bases unmatched. In DNA form, the CDR3 reads TGTGCCAGCAGCGCGGACAGGGGTTTTGCAGATACGCAGTATTTT. Amino acid sequence: CASSADRGFADTQYF. Combining the CDR3 with reference TRBV5-6 and TRBJ2-3 gives the whole variable domain DAGVTQSPTHLIKTRGQQVTLRCSPKSGHDTVSWYQQALGQGPQFIFQYYEEEERQRGNFPDRFSGHQFPNYSSELNVNALLLGDSALYLCASSADRGFADTQYFGPGTRLTVL.